This record looks at one TCR beta chain sequence and its context. What it recognizes is unknown. The sample comes from a study of T cell responses to AZD1222 COVID-19 vaccine. Looking at the study overall: Second-dose recipients at about 4 or about 12 weeks were treated as one pooled group.

The junction had 8 bases not matched to a gene; V was cut back by 2 bases and J by 4 bases. CDR1 MDHEN and CDR2 SYDVKM come from the germline V gene. This CDR3 has 16 residues. The protocol was immunoSEQ multiplex PCR, while the TCRdb copy is restricted to in-frame clones and leaves out a portion. The sample carries around 100,000 clones, roughly 84% recorded once. Study-level points and caveats: Donor demographics were predominantly white British with a female majority; clonal diversity may be underestimated. Spike-specific TCRs gained breadth and depth after people received two AZD1222 doses.

V gene TRBV28 combines with J gene TRBJ2-1; 7 bases are a match to TRBD2. This TCR came from an adult in good health. The sequences come from peripheral blood, collected on day 0 of AZD1222 vaccination. The CDR3 loop reads CASSLSLAEKYNEQFF. The CDR3 nucleotides read TGTGCCAGCAGTTTAAGCCTAGCGGAGAAATACAATGAGCAGTTCTTC.